Detailed here is one TCR beta chain. Its antigen specificity is not known. No much larger clonotype is one base removed from it; base qualities were not supplied. The trial excluded patients who had a history of autoimmune disease or who were on systemic immunosuppression. In every dose cohort, peripheral blood was drawn for TCR sequencing at baseline, cycle 4 day 1, and cycle 7 day 1. The samples were taken from a phase I, first-in-human, multicenter, open-label dose-escalation trial of ivuxolimab. Adults with locally advanced or metastatic head and neck squamous cell, hepatocellular, melanoma or renal cell carcinoma were enrolled in the trial. Before TCR sequencing, CD4+ T cells and CD8+ T cells were sorted from peripheral blood as separate populations. The CDR3 runs 17 residues from the cysteine to the phenylalanine. Just the 51-base CDR3 DNA is kept, in frame starting at base 1. Between the V and J ends, shortened by 4 bases and 0 bases respectively, the junction contains 19 bases. Sequences GTSNPN (CDR1) and SVGIG (CDR2) are obtained from the germline V gene (reference sequence).

This specimen comes from a study of OX40 agonist ivuxolimab in advanced cancers. With regard to the full study: Ivuxolimab was an agonistic, fully human IgG2 monoclonal antibody directed against OX40 (CD134), a costimulatory receptor. In the dose-escalation cohort, more than 75% of patients were male, and the mean age was approximately 55 years, with a range of roughly 23 to 85. Partial responses were achieved by three dose-escalation patients, of whom one had hepatocellular carcinoma and two had cutaneous melanoma. The paper covers the monotherapy dose-escalation part of the phase I ivuxolimab trial, which included N ≈ 54 patients. Of the approximately 50 dose-escalation patients, hepatocellular carcinoma was present in about 19, melanoma in some 15, renal cell carcinoma in 9 and head and neck cancer in 9. Intravenous ivuxolimab was administered to patients every 2 weeks at six dose levels: 0.01, 0.1, 0.3, 1.5, 3 and 10 mg/kg. Patients were allowed to have had prior anti-PD-1, anti-PD-L1 or anti-CTLA-4 therapy, and approximately 37% of the dose-escalation patients had been treated with checkpoint inhibitors. The purpose of peripheral TCRbeta sequencing was to test whether ivuxolimab changed TCR sequence diversity and led to clonal T-cell expansion. Results the study describes overall, beyond this receptor: Which antigens the clonally expanded peripheral T cells were specific for was not determined. At doses of 0.1 to 3.0 mg/kg, clonal expansion of both CD4+ and CD8+ T cells in blood was seen between baseline and week 6. Low levels of normalized T-cell clonal expansion were also seen in some patients who did not respond. After ivuxolimab, CD8+ T cells had more expanded clones than CD4+ T cells on average. In partial responders in the 0.1-3.0 mg/kg groups, normalized peripheral clonal expansion was found to be among the lowest, especially among CD8+ T cells.

Genomic DNA was extracted from sorted cells for sequencing of the TCRbeta CDR3 region. TCRbeta CDR3 regions were sequenced using the immunoSEQ Assay. TCRdb took this table from immuneACCESS and kept in-frame rearrangements with V and J called. Such tables lack part of the clones; where checked against another copy, unresolved V genes explain under half of the gap, and the rest is unexplained. Present in this sample are 45,000 to 55,000 clones, roughly 85% of which were seen just once. The leading ten clones occupy more than 13% of the sample. Recombination linked TRBV30 to TRBJ1-3; a weak D assignment points to TRBD1 (6 bases agree). This sequence originates from an adult with an advanced solid tumor such as melanoma, head and neck, liver or kidney cancer. Here the sequenced sample was CD4+ or CD8+ T cells sorted from blood, taken in a trial of the OX40 agonist ivuxolimab. The CDR3 corresponds to CAWKQGPLPGSGNTIYF. The nucleotide sequence reads TGTGCCTGGAAGCAGGGGCCCCTACCCGGCTCTGGAAACACCATATATTTT.